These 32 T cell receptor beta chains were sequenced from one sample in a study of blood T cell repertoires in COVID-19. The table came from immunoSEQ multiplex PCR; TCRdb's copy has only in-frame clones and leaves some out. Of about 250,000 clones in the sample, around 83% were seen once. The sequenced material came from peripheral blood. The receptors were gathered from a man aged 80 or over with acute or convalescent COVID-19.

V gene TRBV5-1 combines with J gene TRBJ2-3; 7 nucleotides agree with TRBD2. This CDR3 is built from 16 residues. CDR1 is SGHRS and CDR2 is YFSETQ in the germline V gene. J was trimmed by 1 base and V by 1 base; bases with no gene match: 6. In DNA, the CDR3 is TGCGCCAGCAGCTTGATGGGGGAGGGTGGCACAGATACGCAGTATTTT. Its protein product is CASSLMGEGGTDTQYF.

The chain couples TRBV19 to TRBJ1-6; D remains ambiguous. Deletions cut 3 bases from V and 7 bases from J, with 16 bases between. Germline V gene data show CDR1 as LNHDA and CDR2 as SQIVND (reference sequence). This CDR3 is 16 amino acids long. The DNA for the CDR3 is TGTGCCAGTAGTATTCTAGGACTCGGAGGGAATTCACCCCTCCACTTT. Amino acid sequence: CASSILGLGGNSPLHF.

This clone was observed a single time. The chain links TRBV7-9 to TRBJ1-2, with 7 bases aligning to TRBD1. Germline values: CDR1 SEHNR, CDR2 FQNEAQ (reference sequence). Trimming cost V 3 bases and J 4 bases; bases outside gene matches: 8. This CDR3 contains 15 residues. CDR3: CASSFHPGQLYGYTF. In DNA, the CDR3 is TGTGCCAGCAGCTTTCATCCGGGACAGCTCTATGGCTACACCTTC.

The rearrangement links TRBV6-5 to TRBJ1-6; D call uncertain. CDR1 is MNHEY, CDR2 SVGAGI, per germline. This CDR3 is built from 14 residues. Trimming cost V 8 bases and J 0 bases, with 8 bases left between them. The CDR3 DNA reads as TGTGCCAGCGATAAGAGCTCCTATAATTCACCCCTCCACTTT. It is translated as CASDKSSYNSPLHF.

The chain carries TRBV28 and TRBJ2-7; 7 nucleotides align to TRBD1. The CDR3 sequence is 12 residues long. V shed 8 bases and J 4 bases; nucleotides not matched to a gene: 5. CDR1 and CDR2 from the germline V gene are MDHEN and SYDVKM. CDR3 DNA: TGTGCCAGCCACGACAGGGTGTACGAGCAGTACTTC. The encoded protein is CASHDRVYEQYF.

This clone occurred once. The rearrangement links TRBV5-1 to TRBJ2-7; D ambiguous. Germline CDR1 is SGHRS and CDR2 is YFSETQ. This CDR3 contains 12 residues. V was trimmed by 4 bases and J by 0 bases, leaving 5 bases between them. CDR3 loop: CASSPGSYEQYF. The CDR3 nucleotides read TGCGCCAGCAGCCCCGGCTCCTACGAGCAGTACTTC.

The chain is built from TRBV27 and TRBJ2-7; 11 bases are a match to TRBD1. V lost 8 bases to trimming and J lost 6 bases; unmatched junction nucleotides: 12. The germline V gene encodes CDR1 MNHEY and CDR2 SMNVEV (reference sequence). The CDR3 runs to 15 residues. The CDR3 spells CASGIGTGGIGEQYF. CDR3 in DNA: TGTGCCAGCGGAATCGGGACAGGGGGTATAGGCGAGCAGTACTTC.

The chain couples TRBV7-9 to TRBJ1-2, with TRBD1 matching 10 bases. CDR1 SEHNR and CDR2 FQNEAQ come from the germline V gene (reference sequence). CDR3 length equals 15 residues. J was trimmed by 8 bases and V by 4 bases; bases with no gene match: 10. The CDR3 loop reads CASSYPPGQGDGYTF. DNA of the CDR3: TGTGCCAGCAGCTATCCCCCCGGACAGGGGGACGGCTACACCTTC. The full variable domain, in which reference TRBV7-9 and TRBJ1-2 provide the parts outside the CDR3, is DTGVSQNPRHKITKRGQNVTFRCDPISEHNRLYWYRQTLGQGPEFLTYFQNEAQLEKSRLLSDRFSAERPKGSFSTLEIQRTEQGDSAMYLCASSYPPGQGDGYTFGSGTRLTVV.

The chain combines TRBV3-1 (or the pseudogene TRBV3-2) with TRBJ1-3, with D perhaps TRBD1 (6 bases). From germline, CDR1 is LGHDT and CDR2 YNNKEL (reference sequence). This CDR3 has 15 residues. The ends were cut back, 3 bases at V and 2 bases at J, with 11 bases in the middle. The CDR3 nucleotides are TGTGCCAGCAGCCAGCGTGCAGGGGCTGGAAACACCATATATTTT. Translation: CASSQRAGAGNTIYF.

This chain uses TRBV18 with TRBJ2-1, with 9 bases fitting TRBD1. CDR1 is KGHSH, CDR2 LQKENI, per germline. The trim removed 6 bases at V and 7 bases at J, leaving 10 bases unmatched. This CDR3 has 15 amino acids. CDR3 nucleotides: TGTGCCAGCTCCGTCCGGGGACAGGGTGGGAATGAGCAGTTCTTC. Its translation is CASSVRGQGGNEQFF.

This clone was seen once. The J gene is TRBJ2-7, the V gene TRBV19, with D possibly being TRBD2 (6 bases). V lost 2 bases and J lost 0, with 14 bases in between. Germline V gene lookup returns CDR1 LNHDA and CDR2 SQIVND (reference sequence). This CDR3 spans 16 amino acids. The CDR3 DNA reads TGTGCCAGTAGTATAACCCCCGGAGGGAGCTCCTACGAGCAGTACTTC. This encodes CASSITPGGSSYEQYF.

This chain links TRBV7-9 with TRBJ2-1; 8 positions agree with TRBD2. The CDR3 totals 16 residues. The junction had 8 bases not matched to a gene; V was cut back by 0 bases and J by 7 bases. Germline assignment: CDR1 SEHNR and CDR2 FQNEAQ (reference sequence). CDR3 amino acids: CASSLALSGSGNEQFF. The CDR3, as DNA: TGTGCCAGCAGCTTAGCGCTGAGCGGGAGCGGGAATGAGCAGTTCTTC.

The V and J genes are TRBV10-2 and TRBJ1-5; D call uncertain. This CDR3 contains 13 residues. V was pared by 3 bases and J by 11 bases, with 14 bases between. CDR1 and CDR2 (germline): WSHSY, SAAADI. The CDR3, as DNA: TGCGCCAGCAGTGACCCGATGCGTCGAGCCCAGCATTTT. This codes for CASSDPMRRAQHF.

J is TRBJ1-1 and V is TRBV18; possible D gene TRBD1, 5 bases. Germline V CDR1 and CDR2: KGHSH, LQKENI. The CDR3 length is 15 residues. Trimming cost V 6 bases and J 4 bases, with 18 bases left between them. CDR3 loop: CASSPSPPGGTEAFF. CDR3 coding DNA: TGTGCCAGCTCCCCGTCCCCCCCCGGGGGCACTGAAGCTTTCTTT.

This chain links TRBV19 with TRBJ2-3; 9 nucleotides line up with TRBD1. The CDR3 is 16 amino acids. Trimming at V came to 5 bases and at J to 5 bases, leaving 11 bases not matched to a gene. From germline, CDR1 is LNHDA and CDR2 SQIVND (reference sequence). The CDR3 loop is CASSSHDRGKVDTQYF. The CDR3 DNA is TGTGCCAGTAGTTCCCACGACAGGGGGAAGGTAGATACGCAGTATTTT.

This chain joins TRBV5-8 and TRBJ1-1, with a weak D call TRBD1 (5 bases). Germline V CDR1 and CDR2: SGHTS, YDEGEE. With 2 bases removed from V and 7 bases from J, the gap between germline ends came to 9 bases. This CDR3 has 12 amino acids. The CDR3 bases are TGTGCCAGCAGCTTTAACAGGATTGAAGCTTTCTTT. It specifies CASSFNRIEAFF.

CDR3 nucleotides: TGTGCCAGCTCACCTGTCGACAGCTACTCTGGAAACACCATATATTTT. Translating gives CASSPVDSYSGNTIYF. The chain uses TRBV18 and TRBJ1-3; D may be TRBD1 (5 bases). The CDR3 sequence is 16 residues long. The V end lost 3 bases, the J end lost 0 bases, and 12 bases lay between the germline ends. From germline, CDR1 is KGHSH and CDR2 LQKENI.

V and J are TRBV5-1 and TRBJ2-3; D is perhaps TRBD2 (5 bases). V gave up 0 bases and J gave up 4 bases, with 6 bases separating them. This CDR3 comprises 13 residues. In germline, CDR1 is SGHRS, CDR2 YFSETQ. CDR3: CASSLAGADTQYF. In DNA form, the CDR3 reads TGCGCCAGCAGCTTGGCCGGGGCAGATACGCAGTATTTT.

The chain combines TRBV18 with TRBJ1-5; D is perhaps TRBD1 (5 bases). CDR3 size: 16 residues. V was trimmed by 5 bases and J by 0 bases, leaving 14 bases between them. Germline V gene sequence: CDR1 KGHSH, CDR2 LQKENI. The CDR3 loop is CASSEKLQDSNQPQHF. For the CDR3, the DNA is TGTGCCAGCTCAGAAAAATTACAGGATAGCAATCAGCCCCAGCATTTT. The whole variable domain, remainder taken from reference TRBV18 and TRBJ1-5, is NAGVMQNPRHLVRRRGQEARLRCSPMKGHSHVYWYRQLPEEGLKFMVYLQKENIIDESGMPKERFSAEFPKEGPSILRIQQVVRGDSAAYFCASSEKLQDSNQPQHFGDGTRLSIL.

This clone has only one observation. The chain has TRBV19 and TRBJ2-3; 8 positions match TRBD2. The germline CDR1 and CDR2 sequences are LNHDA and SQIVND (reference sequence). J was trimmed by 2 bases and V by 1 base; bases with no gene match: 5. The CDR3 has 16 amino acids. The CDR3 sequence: CASSIVASGYTDTQYF. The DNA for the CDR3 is TGTGCCAGTAGTATAGTGGCTAGCGGGTACACAGATACGCAGTATTTT.

CDR3 bases: TGTGCCAGTAAACAGGGGCTTGCTCGTGAAAAACTGTTTTTT. This translates into CASKQGLAREKLFF. The chain uses TRBV6-5 and TRBJ1-4; 7 nucleotides agree with TRBD1. J lost 7 bases, V lost 9 bases, and 11 bases had no gene match. The CDR3 runs 14 residues. The germline V gene has CDR1 MNHEY and CDR2 SVGAGI.

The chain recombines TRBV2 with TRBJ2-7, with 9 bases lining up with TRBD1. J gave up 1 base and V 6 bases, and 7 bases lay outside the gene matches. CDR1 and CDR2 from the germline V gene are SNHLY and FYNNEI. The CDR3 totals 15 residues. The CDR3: CASRRDRATSYEQYF. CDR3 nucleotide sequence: TGTGCCAGCAGACGGGACAGGGCGACTTCCTACGAGCAGTACTTC. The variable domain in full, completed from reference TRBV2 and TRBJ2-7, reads EPEVTQTPSHQVTQMGQEVILRCVPISNHLYFYWYRQILGQKVEFLVSFYNNEISEKSEIFDDQFSVERPDGSNFTLKIRSTKLEDSAMYFCASRRDRATSYEQYFGPGTRLTVT.

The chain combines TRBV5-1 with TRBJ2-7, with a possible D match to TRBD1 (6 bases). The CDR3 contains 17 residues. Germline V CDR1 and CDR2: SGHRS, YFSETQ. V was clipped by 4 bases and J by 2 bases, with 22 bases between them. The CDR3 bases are TGCGCCAGCAGCCACCAATGGGGACAAACTTACACCTACGAGCAGTACTTC. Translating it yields CASSHQWGQTYTYEQYF. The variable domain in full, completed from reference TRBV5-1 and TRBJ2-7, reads KAGVTQTPRYLIKTRGQQVTLSCSPISGHRSVSWYQQTPGQGLQFLFEYFSETQRNKGNFPGRFSGRQFSNSRSEMNVSTLELGDSALYLCASSHQWGQTYTYEQYFGPGTRLTVT.

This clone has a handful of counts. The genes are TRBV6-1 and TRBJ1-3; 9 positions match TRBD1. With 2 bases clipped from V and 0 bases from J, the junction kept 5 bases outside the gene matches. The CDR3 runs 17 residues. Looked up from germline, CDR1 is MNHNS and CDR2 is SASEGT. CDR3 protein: CASSEHGQGSSGNTIYF. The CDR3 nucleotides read TGTGCCAGCAGTGAACATGGACAGGGGAGCTCTGGAAACACCATATATTTT.

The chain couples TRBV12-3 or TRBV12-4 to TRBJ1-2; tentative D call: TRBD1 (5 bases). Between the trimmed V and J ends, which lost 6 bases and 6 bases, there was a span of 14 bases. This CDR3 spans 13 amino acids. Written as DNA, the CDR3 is TGTGCCAGCAGCGATCTCAGGGTTAATGGCTACACCTTC. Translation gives CASSDLRVNGYTF.

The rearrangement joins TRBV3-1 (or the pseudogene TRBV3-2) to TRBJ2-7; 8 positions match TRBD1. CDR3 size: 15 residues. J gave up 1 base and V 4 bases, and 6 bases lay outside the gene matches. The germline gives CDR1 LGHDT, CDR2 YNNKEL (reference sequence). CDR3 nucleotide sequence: TGTGCCAGCAGCCGGGTGGGGGACAGGTCCTACGAGCAGTACTTC. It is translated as CASSRVGDRSYEQYF.

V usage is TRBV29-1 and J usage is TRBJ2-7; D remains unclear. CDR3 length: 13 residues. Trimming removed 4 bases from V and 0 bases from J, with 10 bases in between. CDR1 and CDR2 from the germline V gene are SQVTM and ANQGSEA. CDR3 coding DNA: TGCAGCGTTGTAAGTAGGAGCTCCTACGAGCAGTACTTC. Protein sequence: CSVVSRSSYEQYF.

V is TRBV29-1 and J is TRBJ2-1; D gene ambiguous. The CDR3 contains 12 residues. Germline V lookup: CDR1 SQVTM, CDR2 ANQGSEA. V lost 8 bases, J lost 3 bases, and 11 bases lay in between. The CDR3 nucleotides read TGCAGCACCCTAGGTAGCTACAATGAGCAGTTCTTC. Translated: CSTLGSYNEQFF.

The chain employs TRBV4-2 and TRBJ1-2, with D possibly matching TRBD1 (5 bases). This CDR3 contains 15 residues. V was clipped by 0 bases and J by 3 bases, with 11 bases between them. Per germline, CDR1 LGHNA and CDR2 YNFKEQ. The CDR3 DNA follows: TGTGCCAGCAGCCAAGATGGGCAGGGCGACTATGGCTACACCTTC. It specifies CASSQDGQGDYGYTF.

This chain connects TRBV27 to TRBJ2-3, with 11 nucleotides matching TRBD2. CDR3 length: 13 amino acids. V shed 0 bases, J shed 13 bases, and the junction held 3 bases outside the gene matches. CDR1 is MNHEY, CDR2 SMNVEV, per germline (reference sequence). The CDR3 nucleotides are TGTGCCAGCAGTTTATCAGGTAGCGGGGGGGAGTATTTT. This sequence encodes CASSLSGSGGEYF.

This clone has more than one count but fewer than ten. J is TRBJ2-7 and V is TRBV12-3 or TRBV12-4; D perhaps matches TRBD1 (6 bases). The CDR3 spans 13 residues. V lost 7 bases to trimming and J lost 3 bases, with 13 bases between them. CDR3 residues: CASITSGDYEQYF. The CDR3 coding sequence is TGTGCCAGCATCACCTCAGGGGACTACGAGCAGTACTTC.

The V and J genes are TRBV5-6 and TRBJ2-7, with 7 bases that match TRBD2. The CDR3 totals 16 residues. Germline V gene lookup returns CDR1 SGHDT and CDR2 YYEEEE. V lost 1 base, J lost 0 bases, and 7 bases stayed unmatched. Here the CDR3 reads CASSLRAGVLSYEQYF. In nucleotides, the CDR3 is TGTGCCAGCAGCTTGCGGGCGGGAGTTCTCTCCTACGAGCAGTACTTC.